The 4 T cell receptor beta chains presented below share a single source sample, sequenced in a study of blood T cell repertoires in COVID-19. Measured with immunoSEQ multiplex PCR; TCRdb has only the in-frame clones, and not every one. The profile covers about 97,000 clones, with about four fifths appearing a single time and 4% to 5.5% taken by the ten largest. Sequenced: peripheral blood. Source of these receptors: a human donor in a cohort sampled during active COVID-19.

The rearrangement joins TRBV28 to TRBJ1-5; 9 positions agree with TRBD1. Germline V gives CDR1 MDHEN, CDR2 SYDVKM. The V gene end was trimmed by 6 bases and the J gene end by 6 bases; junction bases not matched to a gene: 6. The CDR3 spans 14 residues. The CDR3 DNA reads TGTGCCAGCAGCTGGGGACAGGGCTTTCAGCCCCAGCATTTT. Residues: CASSWGQGFQPQHF.

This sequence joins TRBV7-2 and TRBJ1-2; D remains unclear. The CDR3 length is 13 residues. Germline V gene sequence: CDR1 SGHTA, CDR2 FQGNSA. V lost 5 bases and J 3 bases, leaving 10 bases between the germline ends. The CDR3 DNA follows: TGTGCCAGCAGCAGGAAGAGGGACTATGGCTACACCTTC. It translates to CASSRKRDYGYTF. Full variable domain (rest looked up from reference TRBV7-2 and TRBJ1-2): GAGVSQSPSNKVTEKGKDVELRCDPISGHTALYWYRQSLGQGLEFLIYFQGNSAPDKSGLPSDRFSAERTGGSVSTLTIQRTQQEDSAVYLCASSRKRDYGYTFGSGTRLTVV.

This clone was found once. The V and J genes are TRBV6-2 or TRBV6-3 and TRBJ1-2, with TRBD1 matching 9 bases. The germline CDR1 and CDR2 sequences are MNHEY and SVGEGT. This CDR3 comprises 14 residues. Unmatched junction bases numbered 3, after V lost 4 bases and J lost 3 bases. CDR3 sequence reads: CASSWTGADYGYTF. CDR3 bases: TGTGCCAGCAGTTGGACAGGGGCCGACTATGGCTACACCTTC.

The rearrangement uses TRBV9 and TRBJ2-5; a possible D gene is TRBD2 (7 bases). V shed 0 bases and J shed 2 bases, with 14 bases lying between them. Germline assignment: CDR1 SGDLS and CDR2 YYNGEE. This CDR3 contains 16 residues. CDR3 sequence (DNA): TGTGCCAGCAGCGTAGGTTTAGGGGGAGGGCAAGAGACCCAGTACTTC. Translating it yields CASSVGLGGGQETQYF.